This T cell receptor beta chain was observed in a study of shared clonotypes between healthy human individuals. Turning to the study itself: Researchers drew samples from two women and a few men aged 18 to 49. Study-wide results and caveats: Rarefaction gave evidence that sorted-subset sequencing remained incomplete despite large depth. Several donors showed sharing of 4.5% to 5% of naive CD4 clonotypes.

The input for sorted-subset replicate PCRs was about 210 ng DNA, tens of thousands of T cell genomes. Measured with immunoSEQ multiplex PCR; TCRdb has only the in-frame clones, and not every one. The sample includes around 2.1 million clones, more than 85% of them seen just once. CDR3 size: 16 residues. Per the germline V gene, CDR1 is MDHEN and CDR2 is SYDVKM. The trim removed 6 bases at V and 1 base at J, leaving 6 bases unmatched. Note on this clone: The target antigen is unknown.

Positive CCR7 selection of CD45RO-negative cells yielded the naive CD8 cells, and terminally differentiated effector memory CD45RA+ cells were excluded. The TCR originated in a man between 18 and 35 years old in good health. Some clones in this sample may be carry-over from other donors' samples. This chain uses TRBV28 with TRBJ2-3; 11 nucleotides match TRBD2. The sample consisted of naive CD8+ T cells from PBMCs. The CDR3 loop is CASRYLLAGGTDTQYF. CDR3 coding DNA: TGTGCCAGCAGGTACTTACTAGCGGGGGGCACAGATACGCAGTATTTT.